A single T cell receptor (beta chain) is shown here with its context. Its target is not known. Synthesis of cDNA was performed by 5'RACE using 10-nucleotide random UMIs. TCRdb analysed the 5' RACE reads with MiXCR anew, one entry per CDR3 protein. The sample includes approximately 41,000 distinct CDR3 sequences, 14% of them seen just once. The sorted libraries were made from more than 900,000 CD4+ or CD8+ T cells. This sample was included in a study of neurological immune-mediated disorders. Notes on the study in general: The study found the most TCR clonal expansion in HTLV-1-associated myelopathy and the least in multiple sclerosis, below healthy controls. TCR-beta repertoires seemed private in all groups, with no expanded CDR3 amino acid sequences shared.

The TCR originated in a woman between 55 and 75 years old with HTLV-1-associated myelopathy (HAM/TSP). The specimen sequenced was CD4+ T cells from blood.

CDR3 sequence reads: CASSGTRTGMITEAFF. In DNA form, the CDR3 reads TGCGCCAGCAGCGGAACCAGGACAGGGATGATAACTGAAGCTTTCTTT. The V call is TRBV5-1, the J call TRBJ1-1; 8 bases are a match to TRBD1. The ends lost 4 bases at V and 5 bases at J; junction bases unmatched: 13. The CDR3 covers 16 residues. Germline V lookup: CDR1 SGHRS, CDR2 YFSETQ.